Following are 18 T cell receptor beta chains from one sample sequenced in a study of T cells after yellow fever vaccination (dated by TCRdb to the late 2010s). Libraries came from 5' RACE. The listed sequencing device is Illumina HiSeq 2500. TCRdb reanalyzed the raw reads on its own, using fastp at Q25 for trimming and MiXCR for clone calling, and kept in-frame beta chains. CDR3 protein duplicates are merged, each entry listing the most common genes and DNA. Counted in this sample were approximately 260,000 distinct CDR3 sequences; over 10% of them appeared once. The ten most abundant clones make up about 0.51% of the sample. The treatment or condition label here, explained by the study, means: live attenuated yellow fever vaccine strain. Sequenced material: CD4+ T cells sorted from PBMCs, taken 45 days after the yellow fever booster vaccination. The receptors come from a man between 25 and 39 years old who received the YFV17D yellow fever vaccine.

To note about this clonotype: An end of the junction differs from the germline gene, which may be a read error. The gene calls are TRBV20-1 and TRBJ1-6; D gene uncertain. Germline CDR1 reads DFQATT; CDR2 reads SNEGSKA (reference sequence). This CDR3 has 13 amino acids. DNA for the CDR3: TGCAGTGCCGACCGGGATCATAATTCACACCTCCACTTT. This sequence encodes CSADRDHNSHLHF.

In this sample, this clonotype turned up many times. The V and J genes are TRBV7-2 and TRBJ1-5, with D possibly being TRBD1 (5 bases). The CDR3 loop spans 14 amino acids. Per germline, CDR1 SGHTA and CDR2 FQGNSA. V was clipped by 2 bases and J by 0 bases, with 5 bases between them. The CDR3 DNA sequence: TGTGCCAGCAGCTTAAGGGGTAGCAATCAGCCCCAGCATTTT. Its protein is CASSLRGSNQPQHF.

This clonotype was observed a few times. The chain links TRBV5-1 to TRBJ1-1; 7 nucleotides line up with TRBD1. Losses at the gene ends were 7 bases for V and 1 base for J; bases not matched to a gene: 7. The CDR3 is 14 amino acids. Germline CDR1 SGHRS, CDR2 YFSETQ. In nucleotides, the CDR3 is TGCGCCAGCGCTATCGACAGGGCGAACACTGAAGCTTTCTTT. It specifies CASAIDRANTEAFF. Full variable domain (missing parts from reference TRBV5-1 and TRBJ1-1): KAGVTQTPRYLIKTRGQQVTLSCSPISGHRSVSWYQQTPGQGLQFLFEYFSETQRNKGNFPGRFSGRQFSNSRSEMNVSTLELGDSALYLCASAIDRANTEAFFGQGTRLTVV.

DNA of the CDR3: TGCAGTGCAGAGAAAGGCACAGATACGCAGTATTTT. Translation: CSAEKGTDTQYF. The chain has TRBV20-1 and TRBJ2-3; no firm D call. The V gene lost 6 bases and the J gene lost 1 base, with 8 bases spanning the gap. The CDR3 is 12 amino acids. The V gene's germline CDR1 is DFQATT and CDR2 SNEGSKA (reference sequence).

This clonotype was recorded many times. The chain joins TRBV20-1 to TRBJ2-1; D not certain. V lost 6 bases, J lost 7 bases, and 7 bases lay in between. Germline CDR1 DFQATT, CDR2 SNEGSKA (reference sequence). The CDR3 covers 10 residues. CDR3 bases: TGCAGTGCGAGAACTAATGAGCAGTTCTTC. Amino acid sequence: CSARTNEQFF.

This rearrangement joins TRBV10-3 to TRBJ2-5; TRBD2 is a possible D gene (5 bases). CDR1 and CDR2 (germline): ENHRY, SYGVKD. Between the trimmed V and J ends, which lost 8 bases and 5 bases, there was a span of 15 bases. The CDR3 is 13 amino acids. CDR3 bases: TGTGCCATCTCCGAGGGTGGGGTGGAGACCCAGTACTTC. Protein sequence: CAISEGGVETQYF.

The chain couples TRBV5-1 to TRBJ2-4; 10 positions agree with TRBD2. Germline CDR1 and CDR2: SGHRS and YFSETQ. There are 20 residues in the CDR3. J lost 4 bases, V lost 4 bases, and 20 bases had no gene match. The CDR3 protein is CASSTRPEGRSSGSKNIQYF. The CDR3 DNA sequence: TGCGCCAGCAGCACCCGCCCGGAGGGGAGGTCTAGCGGGAGTAAAAACATTCAGTACTTC.

The chain links TRBV20-1 to TRBJ2-3; 9 bases are a match to TRBD2. This CDR3 has 15 residues. Germline trimming cut 3 bases from V and 6 bases from J; bases unmatched to any gene: 10. Germline assignment: CDR1 DFQATT and CDR2 SNEGSKA (reference sequence). The DNA of the CDR3 is TGCAGTGCTAGGCGGGGTAGCGGGAGAGGGGATACGCAGTATTTT. This codes for CSARRGSGRGDTQYF.

The chain couples TRBV20-1 to TRBJ2-1, with D perhaps TRBD1 or TRBD2 (6 bases each). Germline CDR1 DFQATT, CDR2 SNEGSKA (reference sequence). V was trimmed by 7 bases and J by 3 bases, leaving 13 bases between them. The CDR3 spans 13 residues. The CDR3 region is CSGDSGHYNEQFF. CDR3 DNA: TGCAGTGGGGACTCGGGACACTACAATGAGCAGTTCTTC.

This clonotype was seen a handful of times. This chain links TRBV12-3 or TRBV12-4 with TRBJ1-4; D call uncertain. Trimming took off 3 bases at V and 7 bases at J, with 6 bases between the two ends. This CDR3 comprises 12 residues. The CDR3 reads CASSFNGEKLFF. CDR3 nucleotide sequence: TGTGCCAGCAGTTTTAACGGTGAAAAACTGTTTTTT.

This clonotype has only a few counts. The chain joins TRBV20-1 to TRBJ2-3, with a tentative D call TRBD1 (6 bases). Per germline, CDR1 DFQATT and CDR2 SNEGSKA (reference sequence). The length of the CDR3 is 13 residues. The V end was cut by 8 bases, the J end by 2 bases, with 14 bases between. CDR3 loop: CSLTGIITDTQYF. DNA of the CDR3: TGCAGTCTCACAGGGATAATCACAGATACGCAGTATTTT.

The J gene is TRBJ1-1, the V gene TRBV29-1; D is unclear. Germline V CDR1 and CDR2: SQVTM, ANQGSEA. V was pared by 1 base and J by 5 bases, with 11 bases between. This CDR3 comprises 13 residues. The CDR3 DNA follows: TGCAGCGTTGAAGTAGATAGGAAGACTGAAGCTTTCTTT. Translation gives CSVEVDRKTEAFF.

The rearrangement joins TRBV6-1 to TRBJ1-5, with TRBD1 identical over 7 bases. This CDR3 region has 13 residues. Germline trimming cut 6 bases from V and 2 bases from J; bases unmatched to any gene: 1. Per the germline V gene, CDR1 is MNHNS and CDR2 is SASEGT. The CDR3 sequence: CASRGTGNQPQHF. The CDR3 region has the DNA TGTGCCAGCAGGGGGACAGGCAATCAGCCCCAGCATTTT.

This clonotype occurred many times. The rearrangement uses TRBV7-2 and TRBJ2-3, with D unclear. The germline V gene has CDR1 SGHTA and CDR2 FQGNSA. The ends were cut back, 0 bases at V and 3 bases at J, with 4 bases in the middle. The length of the CDR3 is 13 residues. The CDR3 spells CASSLARTDTQYF. In nucleotides, the CDR3 is TGTGCCAGCAGCTTAGCGAGGACAGATACGCAGTATTTT.

This rearrangement joins TRBV30 to TRBJ2-6, with a weak D call TRBD2 (6 bases). This CDR3 comprises 16 residues. The V end was cut by 2 bases, the J end by 0 bases, with 11 bases between. CDR1 GTSNPN and CDR2 SVGIG come from the germline V gene (reference sequence). The CDR3 nucleotides are TGTGCCTGGAGTAGGTCAGCGGGCTCTGGGGCCAACGTCCTGACTTTC. Translation gives CAWSRSAGSGANVLTF.

V gene TRBV10-3 combines with J gene TRBJ2-5; D uncertain. Germline V lookup: CDR1 ENHRY, CDR2 SYGVKD. The ends were cut back, 7 bases at V and 2 bases at J, with 11 bases in the middle. The CDR3 runs 13 residues. CDR3 in DNA: TGTGCCATCAAGCCTAACGCACAAGAGACCCAGTACTTC. The encoded protein is CAIKPNAQETQYF.

Concerning this clonotype: This may come from a read error, since a much larger clone is one base off. The chain has TRBV7-8 and TRBJ2-1; 12 nucleotides line up with TRBD2. Looked up from germline, CDR1 is SGHVS and CDR2 is FQNEAQ. The CDR3 covers 16 residues. CDR3 nucleotides: TGTGCCAGCAGCTTAGGACTAGCGGGAGTCTACAATGATCAGTTCTTC. This encodes CASSLGLAGVYNDQFF.

This chain links TRBV27 with TRBJ2-2; D is ambiguous. Germline V gives CDR1 MNHEY, CDR2 SMNVEV (reference sequence). This CDR3 contains 17 residues. Between the trimmed V and J ends, which lost 5 bases and 3 bases, there was a span of 19 bases. CDR3 sequence: CASSRLPISSYTGELFF. The CDR3 DNA reads TGTGCCAGCAGTCGGCTACCCATCTCCAGCTACACCGGGGAGCTGTTTTTT.